These 6 T cell receptor beta chains originate from one sample sequenced in a study of CD8 T cells in ankylosing spondylitis. Study-wide findings and caveats: Within ankylosing spondylitis blood, a TCR beta motif made up of seven or eight highly homologous variants appeared to be characteristic.

TCRdb reprocessed the 5' RACE reads via MiXCR and lists one record per CDR3 protein. There are approximately 400,000 distinct CDR3 sequences in the sample; 15% to 20% occur only once, and just over 1% lies in the top ten. These receptors are not linked to any known antigen. The specimen sequenced was blood, either unsorted or a sorted T cell fraction (not recorded which). These receptors all stem from a male donor with ankylosing spondylitis.

The V and J genes are TRBV7-9 and TRBJ1-6; D call uncertain. Between the trimmed V and J ends, which lost 5 bases and 7 bases, there was a span of 15 bases. This CDR3 has 15 residues. The V gene's germline CDR1 is SEHNR and CDR2 FQNEAQ (reference sequence). CDR3 sequence reads: CASSPGLGANSPLHF. The CDR3 coding sequence is TGTGCCAGCAGCCCAGGCCTAGGCGCCAATTCACCCCTCCACTTT.

This clonotype was seen more than once but under ten times. V and J are TRBV2 and TRBJ1-6; the match to TRBD1 covers 9 bases. CDR3 length equals 17 residues. The germline V gene has CDR1 SNHLY and CDR2 FYNNEI. V lost 1 base, J lost 4 bases, and 5 bases stayed unmatched. CDR3 nucleotides: TGTGCCAGCAGTGAAGGTTGGGGGACAGGGTATAATTCACCCCTCCACTTT. It specifies CASSEGWGTGYNSPLHF.

V and J are TRBV4-3 and TRBJ2-4, with TRBD2 identical over 9 bases. J gave up 1 base and V 0 bases, and 4 bases lay outside the gene matches. CDR3 length equals 17 residues. Per the germline V gene, CDR1 is LGHNA and CDR2 is YSLEER. This chain's CDR3 is CASSQEGSGSAKNIQYF. CDR3 coding DNA: TGCGCCAGCAGCCAAGAAGGTAGCGGGAGTGCCAAAAACATTCAGTACTTC.

This clonotype was seen more than once but under ten times. The rearrangement links TRBV4-1 to TRBJ1-2, with D possibly being TRBD1 (6 bases). The CDR3 is made up of 15 amino acids. Trimming took 0 bases from V and 7 from J, leaving 15 bases between them. The germline CDR1 and CDR2 sequences are MGHRA and YSYEKL. The CDR3, as DNA: TGCGCCAGCAGCCAAGATCCTCGGGGGCTCGGTGGCTACACCTTC. As protein: CASSQDPRGLGGYTF.

Regarding this clonotype: A clone one base away is much larger, so this may be a read error. The chain is built from TRBV12-3 or TRBV12-4 and TRBJ2-1; 14 nucleotides align to TRBD2. This CDR3 comprises 20 residues. The junction had 21 bases not matched to a gene; V was cut back by 9 bases and J by 5 bases. CDR3 in DNA: TGTGCCAGGAGCGATAGCTGGGCAGAACCGGGACTAGCGGGAGACAATGAGCAGTTCTTC. Translated, it gives CARSDSWAEPGLAGDNEQFF.

This clonotype was counted ten times or more. The chain uses TRBV20-1 and TRBJ1-5; D call uncertain. CDR1 DFQATT and CDR2 SNEGSKA come from the germline V gene (reference sequence). V was clipped by 6 bases and J by 4 bases, with 13 bases between them. The CDR3 is 13 amino acids. CDR3 in DNA: TGCAGTGCCGGAGGGAAGAGTAATCAGCCCCAGCATTTT. Translated: CSAGGKSNQPQHF.